Below, 9 T cell receptor beta chains from the same sample are listed, as sequenced in a study of T cells in Graves' hyperthyroidism and ophthalmopathy. Amplification of TCR beta CDR3 regions used RNA as the template. The primer set for the first-round RT-PCR of the TCR CDR3 was HTBI. In TCRdb, the multiplex PCR reads were re-called with MiXCR into one record per CDR3 protein. The table includes around 300,000 distinct CDR3 sequences, roughly a fifth detected once. The sample consisted of blood. Receptors originate from a man in his forties or fifties with Graves' ophthalmopathy.

In this sample, this clonotype turned up a few times. The chain couples TRBV20-1 to TRBJ1-2; 8 positions match TRBD1. This CDR3 is 14 amino acids long. The J segment lost 3 bases and the V segment lost 5 bases, leaving 8 bases of the junction unmatched. Germline CDR1 and CDR2: DFQATT and SNEGSKA (reference sequence). The CDR3 nucleotides are TGCAGTGCTGAGACAGGGGAAGGGGACTATGGCTACACCTTC. The encoded protein is CSAETGEGDYGYTF.

This clonotype was detected ten times or more. The gene calls are TRBV7-9 and TRBJ2-3; D is unresolved. The V gene lost 1 base and the J gene lost 3 bases, with 17 bases spanning the gap. This CDR3 region has 17 residues. Germline-derived CDR1 and CDR2 are SEHNR and FQNEAQ (reference sequence). CDR3 loop: CASSLGFGSEKTDTQYF. In DNA form, the CDR3 reads TGTGCCAGCAGCTTAGGGTTCGGGTCGGAGAAGACAGATACGCAGTATTTT. Full variable domain (rest looked up from reference TRBV7-9 and TRBJ2-3): DTGVSQNPRHKITKRGQNVTFRCDPISEHNRLYWYRQTLGQGPEFLTYFQNEAQLEKSRLLSDRFSAERPKGSFSTLEIQRTEQGDSAMYLCASSLGFGSEKTDTQYFGPGTRLTVL.

This clonotype was seen more than once but under ten times. V and J are TRBV27 and TRBJ1-2; perhaps TRBD1 as D (6 bases). The CDR3 consists of 15 residues. The germline V gene encodes CDR1 MNHEY and CDR2 SMNVEV (reference sequence). V shed 5 bases and J shed 4 bases, with 17 bases lying between them. CDR3 sequence (DNA): TGTGCCAGCAGTCTGGGGGGGGACACTGGCTATGGCTACACCTTC. Translation gives CASSLGGDTGYGYTF.

A single count supports this clonotype. A much bigger clone sits one base away, suggesting this may be a read error. V and J are TRBV12-3 or TRBV12-4 and TRBJ2-7, with D uncertain. CDR3 length equals 14 residues. The CDR3 sequence is CASSFGKSSYEQCF. The CDR3 bases are TGTGCCAGCAGTTTTGGCAAAAGCTCCTACGAGCAGTGCTTC.

This clonotype was seen repeatedly, ten times or more. The chain employs TRBV12-3 or TRBV12-4 and TRBJ1-2; D ambiguous. V shed 8 bases and J shed 8 bases, with 21 bases lying between them. The CDR3 has 14 residues. CDR3 residues: CASYRTQDRAGYTF. DNA of the CDR3: TGTGCCAGCTACCGAACTCAGGATAGAGCGGGCTACACCTTC.

This clonotype turned up a few times. The chain carries TRBV6-1 and TRBJ2-7; TRBD2 matches at 10 bases. The trim removed 7 bases at V and 0 bases at J, leaving 9 bases unmatched. The CDR3 length is 16 residues. Per germline, CDR1 MNHNS and CDR2 SASEGT. The CDR3 sequence: CASNGLGLATSYEQYF. Written as DNA, the CDR3 is TGTGCCAGCAACGGACTGGGACTAGCGACCTCCTACGAGCAGTACTTC.

This clonotype was seen repeatedly, ten times or more. J is TRBJ2-3 and V is TRBV7-8, with 16 bases identical to TRBD2. V was clipped by 4 bases and J by 7 bases; unmatched bases: 5. The CDR3 extends over 16 amino acids. Germline CDR1 SGHVS, CDR2 FQNEAQ. The CDR3 sequence: CASSYGTSGRANTQYF. As DNA, the CDR3 is TGTGCCAGCAGCTACGGGACTAGCGGGAGGGCGAATACGCAGTATTTT.

The V call is TRBV20-1, the J call TRBJ2-3, with 16 bases that match TRBD2. The trim removed 0 bases at V and 6 bases at J, leaving 6 bases unmatched. Germline loops: CDR1 DFQATT, CDR2 SNEGSKA (reference sequence). There are 17 residues in the CDR3. The CDR3 sequence: CSARDWGLAGGVDTQYF. The CDR3, as DNA: TGCAGTGCTAGAGATTGGGGACTAGCGGGAGGGGTCGATACGCAGTATTTT.

This clonotype was observed at least ten times. The chain joins TRBV20-1 to TRBJ2-7; D call uncertain. The germline V gene has CDR1 DFQATT and CDR2 SNEGSKA (reference sequence). V was shortened by 1 base and J by 3 bases, with 16 bases between the two germline ends. The length of the CDR3 is 15 residues. DNA for the CDR3: TGCAGTGCTAGAGTTCCCCCCCCTCGGAGCTACGAGCAGTACTTC. Protein: CSARVPPPRSYEQYF.